Reported below is one T cell receptor (beta chain). Treatment here: roughly 19 received Ad26.COV2.S at low or high dose, single or two shots; about 5 received placebo; per-sample allocation not given. The study sampled participants on day 63 after the first vaccine or placebo injection. These data belong to a study of Ad26.COV2.S vaccination and SARS-CoV-2 variants. Study-wide background: By the intramuscular route, Ad26.COV2.S was given once, or twice 56 days apart.

Clones were sequenced by immunoSEQ multiplex PCR, and TCRdb holds only the in-frame ones, with some missing. This sample has roughly 680,000 clones, with more than 70% found just once. The CDR3 consists of 13 residues. Germline assignment: CDR1 GTSNPN and CDR2 SVGIG (reference sequence). V was shortened by 1 base and J by 6 bases, with 9 bases between the two germline ends. This specimen was peripheral blood, taken in a trial of Ad26.COV2.S vaccine versus placebo. The clonotype originates from a person aged 18-60 years who received the Ad26.COV2.S COVID-19 vaccine or a placebo. The gene calls are TRBV30 and TRBJ2-2; D perhaps matches TRBD1 (5 bases). The CDR3 region has the DNA TGTGCCTGGAGTGAAAGGGGCTCCGGGGAGCTGTTTTTT. Protein: CAWSERGSGELFF.